Presented here are 28 T cell receptor beta chains from one specimen sequenced in a study of regulatory and conventional T cells in RAG deficiency. Method: immunoSEQ multiplex PCR; TCRdb's copy keeps in-frame clones and lacks some. The sample lists around 23,000 clones, approximately 93% occurring once. Conventional CD4+ T cells were sorted from blood as CD25-low CD127-high cells. These data were likewise used in another study, on regulatory T cells. As reported in that work: Primers: 52 TRBV forward and 13 TRBJ reverse.

Sequenced input: CD4+ T cells sorted from blood. Receptors originate from a human donor in good health.

This clone was recorded a few times. V is TRBV4-1 and J is TRBJ2-2; D possibly matches TRBD1 or TRBD2 (5 bases each). V was clipped by 2 bases and J by 3 bases, with 13 bases between them. CDR1 and CDR2 (germline): MGHRA, YSYEKL. This CDR3 is built from 16 residues. This CDR3 reads CASSQRGAADTGELFF. The CDR3 DNA reads TGCGCCAGCAGCCAAAGAGGGGCAGCCGACACCGGGGAGCTGTTTTTT.

This chain uses TRBV2 with TRBJ2-7; TRBD2 matches at 7 bases. V was clipped by 6 bases and J by 5 bases; unmatched bases: 10. The CDR3 is made up of 14 amino acids. Germline V gene data show CDR1 as SNHLY and CDR2 as FYNNEI. This CDR3 is CASSGKTSKHEQYF. The CDR3 DNA sequence: TGTGCCAGCAGCGGGAAGACTAGCAAGCACGAGCAGTACTTC.

J is TRBJ2-7 and V is TRBV15, with D perhaps TRBD2 (5 bases). The CDR3 is made up of 13 amino acids. V lost 6 bases and J 3 bases, leaving 12 bases between the germline ends. Germline lookup yields CDR1 LNHNV and CDR2 YYDKDF (reference sequence). CDR3 sequence reads: CATRAAGYYEQYF. In DNA form, the CDR3 reads TGTGCCACCAGAGCCGCGGGTTACTACGAGCAGTACTTC.

This clone has only one observation. One junction end disagrees with the germline gene, perhaps due to a read error. The J gene is TRBJ2-2, the V gene TRBV9, with a tentative D call TRBD1 (5 bases). The V gene's germline CDR1 is SGDLS and CDR2 YYNGEE. This CDR3 spans 19 amino acids. In DNA form, the CDR3 reads TGTGCCAACAGCGTAGAGGTTGGGGTAGGGCAGGGTGGCACCGGGGAGCTGTTTTTT. Protein: CANSVEVGVGQGGTGELFF.

This chain uses TRBV19 with TRBJ1-2; D unclear. V was pared by 2 bases and J by 6 bases, with 7 bases between. The CDR3 runs to 12 residues. Germline V gives CDR1 LNHDA, CDR2 SQIVND (reference sequence). In DNA, the CDR3 is TGTGCCAGTAGTATATCTGGGAATGGCTACACCTTC. It yields the protein CASSISGNGYTF.

The genes are TRBV29-1 and TRBJ2-5; 11 bases agree with TRBD2. The CDR3 has 14 residues. The J segment lost 9 bases and the V segment lost 8 bases, leaving 14 bases of the junction unmatched. Germline V lookup: CDR1 SQVTM, CDR2 ANQGSEA. The CDR3, as DNA: TGCAGCTGCACCGGGACTAGCGGACAACCGGCCCAGTACTTC. Protein sequence: CSCTGTSGQPAQYF.

The chain combines TRBV5-1 with TRBJ2-1, with D possibly being TRBD1 (6 bases). Germline CDR1 is SGHRS and CDR2 is YFSETQ. Trimming shortened V by 4 bases and J by 0 bases, and 11 bases separated the two germline ends. The CDR3 is made up of 15 amino acids. This CDR3 reads CASSPQDSSYNEQFF. CDR3 nucleotide sequence: TGCGCCAGCAGCCCCCAGGACAGCTCCTACAATGAGCAGTTCTTC.

The chain is built from TRBV11-3 and TRBJ2-5; no reliable D call. With 4 bases removed from V and 5 bases from J, the gap between germline ends came to 5 bases. CDR3 length: 11 amino acids. The germline gives CDR1 SGHNT, CDR2 YENEEA. The CDR3 nucleotides are TGTGCCAGCAGCTCCCAGGAGACCCAGTACTTC. Translating gives CASSSQETQYF.

The chain is built from TRBV6-5 and TRBJ1-1, with 7 nucleotides matching TRBD1. In germline, CDR1 is MNHEY, CDR2 SVGAGI. The CDR3 runs to 13 residues. The trim removed 5 bases at V and 7 bases at J, leaving 7 bases unmatched. CDR3 bases: TGTGCCAGCAGTAGACAGGGAACGCATGAAGCTTTCTTT. Protein product: CASSRQGTHEAFF.

The rearrangement joins TRBV18 to TRBJ2-3; 8 positions match TRBD2. The ends lost 1 base at V and 2 bases at J; junction bases unmatched: 11. The germline V gene encodes CDR1 KGHSH and CDR2 LQKENI. This CDR3 has 18 residues. This chain's CDR3 is CASSPRLPGLEVTDTQYF. The CDR3 DNA is TGTGCCAGCTCACCACGCCTTCCGGGACTAGAGGTCACAGATACGCAGTATTTT.

The chain carries TRBV12-5 and TRBJ1-2; D possibly corresponds to TRBD1 (6 bases). This CDR3 is built from 13 residues. Germline values: CDR1 LGHNT, CDR2 FRNRAP. Trimming shortened V by 5 bases and J by 4 bases, and 11 bases separated the two germline ends. Written as DNA, the CDR3 is TGTGCTAGTGGTCTCACAGGGACCTATGGCTACACCTTC. Translated, it gives CASGLTGTYGYTF.

This clone was detected only once. The chain links TRBV5-1 to TRBJ2-5, with 10 bases identical to TRBD2. The trim removed 1 base at V and 10 bases at J, leaving 7 bases unmatched. The germline V gene encodes CDR1 SGHRS and CDR2 YFSETQ. The CDR3 covers 14 residues. The CDR3 sequence: CASSLRLAGVGQYF. The CDR3, as DNA: TGCGCCAGCAGCTTGCGGCTAGCGGGAGTGGGCCAGTACTTC. Based on the CDR3 plus reference TRBV5-1 and TRBJ2-5, the full variable domain is KAGVTQTPRYLIKTRGQQVTLSCSPISGHRSVSWYQQTPGQGLQFLFEYFSETQRNKGNFPGRFSGRQFSNSRSEMNVSTLELGDSALYLCASSLRLAGVGQYFGPGTRLLVL.

The CDR3 is CASSLGGSTSYEQYF. In DNA form, the CDR3 reads TGTGCCAGCAGTCTCGGCGGGAGTACGTCCTACGAGCAGTACTTC. J is TRBJ2-7 and V is TRBV28, with 7 nucleotides matching TRBD2. V lost 5 bases to trimming and J lost 1 base; unmatched junction nucleotides: 8. Germline CDR1 is MDHEN and CDR2 is SYDVKM. The CDR3 runs 15 residues.

The chain carries TRBV10-3 and TRBJ2-7; the match to TRBD2 covers 7 bases. J lost 3 bases, V lost 3 bases, and 8 bases had no gene match. There are 15 residues in the CDR3. Germline V gene data show CDR1 as ENHRY and CDR2 as SYGVKD. The CDR3 reads CAISDPGLPSYEQYF. Written as DNA, the CDR3 is TGTGCCATCAGTGACCCGGGACTACCTAGCTACGAGCAGTACTTC.

The chain joins TRBV27 to TRBJ1-2; 9 positions agree with TRBD1. The germline V gene has CDR1 MNHEY and CDR2 SMNVEV (reference sequence). The CDR3 is 13 residues long. CDR3 residues: CATKPGQGDGYTF. Written as DNA, the CDR3 is TGTGCGACTAAACCGGGACAGGGTGACGGCTACACCTTC.

The V gene is TRBV18, the J gene TRBJ2-2; TRBD2 matches 7 bases. Per the germline V gene, CDR1 is KGHSH and CDR2 is LQKENI. The length of the CDR3 is 17 residues. Trimming took 3 bases from V and 6 from J; bases not matched to a gene: 13. CDR3 sequence reads: CASSPFAQTGGPGELFF. The CDR3 nucleotides are TGTGCCAGCTCACCCTTCGCCCAGACGGGGGGTCCCGGGGAGCTGTTTTTT. The entire variable domain, with the rest obtained from reference TRBV18 and TRBJ2-2, is as follows: NAGVMQNPRHLVRRRGQEARLRCSPMKGHSHVYWYRQLPEEGLKFMVYLQKENIIDESGMPKERFSAEFPKEGPSILRIQQVVRGDSAAYFCASSPFAQTGGPGELFFGEGSRLTVL.

The J gene is TRBJ2-1, the V gene TRBV6-6; possibly TRBD2 for D (5 bases). Germline V CDR1 and CDR2: MNHNY, SVGAGI (reference sequence). Between the trimmed V and J ends, which lost 2 bases and 7 bases, there was a span of 9 bases. The CDR3 length is 13 residues. The CDR3 region is CASSYGGWNEQFF. The CDR3 DNA is TGTGCCAGCAGTTACGGAGGTTGGAATGAGCAGTTCTTC.

The CDR3 bases are TGCGCCAGCAGTTCCGCGGCGGGGGGAACCACAGATACGCAGTATTTT. It codes for CASSSAAGGTTDTQYF. The chain couples TRBV5-1 to TRBJ2-3, with 8 bases lining up with TRBD2. The length of the CDR3 is 16 residues. Germline loops: CDR1 SGHRS, CDR2 YFSETQ. J lost 2 bases, V lost 5 bases, and 10 bases had no gene match.

J is TRBJ2-7 and V is TRBV6-5; possibly TRBD1 for D (5 bases). CDR3 length: 12 residues. Trimming shortened V by 0 bases and J by 10 bases, and 10 bases separated the two germline ends. Germline V lookup: CDR1 MNHEY, CDR2 SVGAGI. CDR3 amino acids: CASSYSKGDQYF. DNA of the CDR3: TGTGCCAGCAGTTACTCTAAAGGGGATCAGTACTTC.

CDR3 region: CASSRGRVDEKLFF. The CDR3 nucleotides are TGTGCCAGTAGTCGCGGCAGAGTGGATGAAAAACTGTTTTTT. The chain links TRBV19 to TRBJ1-4; D gene ambiguous. V was shortened by 5 bases and J by 6 bases, with 13 bases between the two germline ends. The CDR3 extends over 14 amino acids. From germline, CDR1 is LNHDA and CDR2 SQIVND (reference sequence).

The chain has TRBV18 and TRBJ2-1; 9 nucleotides match TRBD1. V shed 3 bases, J shed 6 bases, and the junction held 6 bases outside the gene matches. The CDR3 spans 15 residues. The germline gives CDR1 KGHSH, CDR2 LQKENI. The CDR3: CASSPWTGEGNEQFF. The DNA of the CDR3 is TGTGCCAGCTCACCCTGGACAGGGGAAGGCAATGAGCAGTTCTTC.

The V call is TRBV27, the J call TRBJ2-7; perhaps TRBD2 as D (5 bases). There are 12 residues in the CDR3. In germline, CDR1 is MNHEY, CDR2 SMNVEV (reference sequence). Deletions cut 6 bases from V and 6 bases from J, with 12 bases between. The CDR3 DNA reads TGTGCCAGCAGACGGGATTCGCGCGAGCAGTACTTC. Protein sequence: CASRRDSREQYF.

This clone was observed once. The V gene is TRBV10-2, the J gene TRBJ2-1; 8 bases fit TRBD2. CDR3 length: 13 amino acids. CDR1 WSHSY and CDR2 SAAADI come from the germline V gene. V shed 7 bases and J 12 bases; nucleotides not matched to a gene: 11. The CDR3 sequence: CASKDGGAGRQFF. The CDR3 nucleotides are TGCGCCAGCAAGGACGGGGGGGCCGGTCGGCAGTTCTTC.

The CDR3 loop reads CASSSQFREEVNEQFF. As DNA, the CDR3 is TGTGCCAGCAGTTCCCAATTTCGGGAGGAGGTGAATGAGCAGTTCTTC. The chain recombines TRBV28 with TRBJ2-1; 7 bases map to TRBD2. The CDR3 contains 16 residues. Germline-derived CDR1 and CDR2 are MDHEN and SYDVKM. With V trimmed by 4 bases and J by 7 bases, 13 bases remained unmatched.

V usage is TRBV28 and J usage is TRBJ1-1; no firm D call. This CDR3 is 12 amino acids long. CDR1 and CDR2 (germline): MDHEN, SYDVKM. Trimming shortened V by 7 bases and J by 4 bases, and 10 bases separated the two germline ends. The CDR3 sequence is CASIREGTEAFF. The CDR3 DNA reads as TGTGCCAGCATTCGGGAGGGCACTGAAGCTTTCTTT.

The V and J genes are TRBV12-5 and TRBJ2-3, with no clear D. Between the trimmed V and J ends, which lost 1 base and 2 bases, there was a span of 1 base. The CDR3 totals 12 residues. CDR1 and CDR2 (germline): LGHNT, FRNRAP. This CDR3 is CASGLDTDTQYF. The DNA of the CDR3 is TGTGCTAGTGGTTTGGACACAGATACGCAGTATTTT.

V and J are TRBV9 and TRBJ1-1; D gene unclear. From germline, CDR1 is SGDLS and CDR2 YYNGEE. CDR3 length equals 15 residues. V was trimmed by 0 bases and J by 2 bases, leaving 11 bases between them. CDR3 residues: CASSVGDTENTEAFF. The CDR3 nucleotides are TGTGCCAGCAGCGTAGGGGATACGGAAAACACTGAAGCTTTCTTT.

J is TRBJ2-6 and V is TRBV7-3; possible D gene TRBD1, 5 bases. V was clipped by 5 bases and J by 2 bases, with 13 bases between them. The CDR3 contains 16 residues. Germline CDR1 SGHTA, CDR2 FQGTGA. Here the CDR3 reads CASSLQAGPGANVLTF. The CDR3 region has the DNA TGTGCCAGCAGCCTCCAGGCAGGGCCTGGGGCCAACGTCCTGACTTTC.